This T cell receptor (beta chain) was captured by sequencing in a study of Tregs in tolerant kidney transplant recipients. Using immunoSEQ multiplex PCR, the repertoire was profiled, and TCRdb retains in-frame clones only, with some absent. The profile shows some 110,000 clones, 92% of them singletons. The V gene's germline CDR1 is MNHEY and CDR2 SMNVEV (reference sequence). V was cut by 6 bases and J by 4 bases, with 15 bases left in between. This CDR3 contains 15 residues. The sequencing input was CD4+ T cells from blood. The chain carries TRBV27 and TRBJ2-2, with D perhaps TRBD1 or TRBD2 (6 bases each). The clonotype was recovered from a human donor in good health. CDR3 coding DNA: TGTGCCAGCAGACCCTCGGGGGCCGGCACCGGGGAGCTGTTTTTT. Translating gives CASRPSGAGTGELFF.